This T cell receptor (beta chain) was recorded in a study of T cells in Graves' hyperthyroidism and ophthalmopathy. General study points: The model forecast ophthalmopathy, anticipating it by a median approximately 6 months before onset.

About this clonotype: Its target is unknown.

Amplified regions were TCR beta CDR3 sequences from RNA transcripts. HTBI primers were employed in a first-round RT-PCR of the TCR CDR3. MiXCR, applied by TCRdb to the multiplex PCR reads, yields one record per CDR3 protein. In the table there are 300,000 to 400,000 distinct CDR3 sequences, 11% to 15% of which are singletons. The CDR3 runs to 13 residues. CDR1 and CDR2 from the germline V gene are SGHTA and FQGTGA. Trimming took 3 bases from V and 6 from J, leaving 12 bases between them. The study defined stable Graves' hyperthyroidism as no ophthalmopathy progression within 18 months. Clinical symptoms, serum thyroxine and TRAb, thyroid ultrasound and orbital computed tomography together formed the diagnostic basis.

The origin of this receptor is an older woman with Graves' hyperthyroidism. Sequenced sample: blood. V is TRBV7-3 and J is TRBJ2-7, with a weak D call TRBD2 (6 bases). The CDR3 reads CASSFGGYCEQYF. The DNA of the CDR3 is TGTGCCAGCAGCTTCGGAGGGTACTGCGAGCAGTACTTC.